The 20 T cell receptor beta chains given below trace back to one sample, sequenced in a study of beta chain features in type 1 diabetes. Expressed TCRB transcripts were sequenced because the entire RNA isolate underwent reverse transcription. The method was immunoSEQ multiplex PCR; TCRdb's version includes in-frame clones alone and lacks a portion of them. Of about 250,000 clones listed, 13% to 15% are singletons. Input material: naive CD4+ T cells from blood. These receptors were obtained from a woman in her thirties or forties in good health.

This clone has a handful of counts. V gene TRBV7-9 combines with J gene TRBJ1-5; a possible D gene is TRBD1 (6 bases). CDR1 and CDR2 (germline): SEHNR, FQNEAQ (reference sequence). CDR3 length equals 14 residues. V was shortened by 3 bases and J by 5 bases, with 11 bases between the two germline ends. As DNA, the CDR3 is TGTGCCAGCAGCTTTGGGGGCGCGCATCAGCCCCAGCATTTT. It yields the protein CASSFGGAHQPQHF.

The table lists this clone with a few counts. V is TRBV15 and J is TRBJ2-7; TRBD2 is a possible D gene (6 bases). Trimming removed 0 bases at V and 1 base at J, with 13 bases between. This CDR3 has 16 residues. CDR1 and CDR2 from the germline V gene are LNHNV and YYDKDF (reference sequence). The CDR3 reads CATSREGMGRSYEQYF. CDR3 nucleotide sequence: TGTGCCACCAGCAGAGAAGGCATGGGGAGGTCCTACGAGCAGTACTTC.

This clone appeared a few times. The chain has TRBV7-8 and TRBJ1-4; weak D call: TRBD1 (5 bases). The ends were cut back, 6 bases at V and 6 bases at J, with 17 bases in the middle. CDR1 is SGHVS, CDR2 FQNEAQ, per germline. This CDR3 region has 15 residues. The CDR3 sequence: CASRAIRGIDEKLFF. DNA for the CDR3: TGTGCCAGCAGAGCCATCCGGGGGATCGATGAAAAACTGTTTTTT. Filled out from reference TRBV7-8 and TRBJ1-4, the complete variable domain reads GAGVSQSPRYKVAKRGQDVALRCDPISGHVSLFWYQQALGQGPEFLTYFQNEAQLDKSGLPSDRFFAERPEGSVSTLKIQRTQQEDSAVYLCASRAIRGIDEKLFFGSGTQLSVL.

This clone turned up a few times. CDR3 nucleotide sequence: TGTGCCAGCTGTTTGGCGAGCGGATACAATGAGCAGTTCTTC. Its protein product is CASCLASGYNEQFF. This chain links TRBV7-2 with TRBJ2-1; the D gene is possibly TRBD2 (5 bases). V shed 8 bases and J shed 4 bases, with 15 bases lying between them. This CDR3 spans 14 amino acids. From germline, CDR1 is SGHTA and CDR2 FQGNSA.

There are a few counts of this clone. V gene TRBV5-1 combines with J gene TRBJ2-7; TRBD1 matches at 9 bases. CDR3 length equals 17 residues. CDR1 SGHRS and CDR2 YFSETQ come from the germline V gene. V lost 3 bases to trimming and J lost 1 base; unmatched junction nucleotides: 11. The CDR3 DNA sequence: TGCGCCAGCAGCTCGCCGGGCGGACAGGGGTTTTCCTACGAGCAGTACTTC. This codes for CASSSPGGQGFSYEQYF.

A few counts support this clone. The rearrangement uses TRBV7-9 and TRBJ2-1; 12 bases agree with TRBD2. V was clipped by 5 bases and J by 4 bases; unmatched bases: 6. This CDR3 is 16 amino acids long. Germline-derived CDR1 and CDR2 are SEHNR and FQNEAQ (reference sequence). The CDR3 sequence is CASSLILAGGYNEQFF. The CDR3, as DNA: TGTGCCAGCAGCCTAATACTAGCGGGGGGTTACAATGAGCAGTTCTTC. The full variable domain, in which reference TRBV7-9 and TRBJ2-1 provide the parts outside the CDR3, is DTGVSQNPRHKITKRGQNVTFRCDPISEHNRLYWYRQTLGQGPEFLTYFQNEAQLEKSRLLSDRFSAERPKGSFSTLEIQRTEQGDSAMYLCASSLILAGGYNEQFFGPGTRLTVL.

The rearrangement links TRBV11-2 to TRBJ2-7; D unresolved. Germline CDR1 SGHAT, CDR2 FQNNGV. The V and J ends lost 4 bases and 5 bases respectively, with 15 bases between them. This CDR3 comprises 14 residues. The CDR3 is CASSSNRAFNEQYF. CDR3 in DNA: TGTGCCAGCAGCTCAAATAGAGCATTCAACGAGCAGTACTTC.

This chain joins TRBV5-4 and TRBJ2-7, with 9 bases aligning to TRBD1. The junction had 4 bases not matched to a gene; V was cut back by 4 bases and J by 2 bases. The CDR3 runs 14 residues. Germline lookup yields CDR1 SGHNT and CDR2 YYREEE (reference sequence). As DNA, the CDR3 is TGTGCCAGCAGCCGGGACAGGGCAACCTACGAGCAGTACTTC. Its translation is CASSRDRATYEQYF.

This clone was picked up a small number of times. The rearrangement joins TRBV10-2 to TRBJ1-2, with 8 bases fitting TRBD1. Germline lookup yields CDR1 WSHSY and CDR2 SAAADI. The CDR3 totals 14 residues. J lost 5 bases, V lost 5 bases, and 7 bases had no gene match. The CDR3 DNA reads TGCGCCAGCAGTAATTCGGACAGGGAGTATGGCTACACCTTC. As protein: CASSNSDREYGYTF.

This clone was recorded a few times. The chain combines TRBV11-1 with TRBJ2-7; TRBD2 might be the D (7 bases). CDR3 length: 16 amino acids. Germline V lookup: CDR1 SGHAT, CDR2 FQDESV (reference sequence). The V end lost 4 bases, the J end lost 5 bases, and 21 bases lay between the germline ends. CDR3 DNA sequence: TGTGCCAGCAGCTACTTGCTCGGGGGGCGCTTCAACGAGCAGTACTTC. This encodes CASSYLLGGRFNEQYF.

This clone showed up just a few times. The CDR3 nucleotides are TGCGCCAGCAGCTCCTGGGGGGGGAACACTGAAGCTTTCTTT. Encoded protein: CASSSWGGNTEAFF. The chain has TRBV5-1 and TRBJ1-1; possibly TRBD1 for D (5 bases). V lost 3 bases to trimming and J lost 1 base, with 10 bases between them. This CDR3 region has 14 residues. The V gene's germline CDR1 is SGHRS and CDR2 YFSETQ. Filled out from reference TRBV5-1 and TRBJ1-1, the complete variable domain reads KAGVTQTPRYLIKTRGQQVTLSCSPISGHRSVSWYQQTPGQGLQFLFEYFSETQRNKGNFPGRFSGRQFSNSRSEMNVSTLELGDSALYLCASSSWGGNTEAFFGQGTRLTVV.

The genes are TRBV5-1 and TRBJ2-7, with D uncertain. The CDR3 runs 11 residues. The V gene's germline CDR1 is SGHRS and CDR2 YFSETQ. The germline V and J ends were trimmed by 4 bases and 2 bases, with 4 bases remaining between them. The CDR3 here is CASSNTYEQYF. Written as DNA, the CDR3 is TGCGCCAGCAGCAACACCTACGAGCAGTACTTC.

CDR3 coding DNA: TGTGCCAGCAGCTTATGGTCCGGGTCGGATACGCAGTATTTT. This translates into CASSLWSGSDTQYF. This rearrangement joins TRBV7-9 to TRBJ2-3; no firm D call. The CDR3 runs 14 residues. The germline V and J ends were trimmed by 2 bases and 6 bases, with 12 bases remaining between them. Germline V gives CDR1 SEHNR, CDR2 FQNEAQ (reference sequence).

The CDR3 nucleotides read TGTGCCAGCATGGGACAGGGCACAGATACGCAGTATTTT. This codes for CASMGQGTDTQYF. The chain employs TRBV6-6 and TRBJ2-3; 8 nucleotides line up with TRBD1. The germline gives CDR1 MNHNY, CDR2 SVGAGI (reference sequence). V lost 7 bases to trimming and J lost 1 base; unmatched junction nucleotides: 1. The CDR3 covers 13 residues.

The CDR3 loop reads CASSYLTATYEQYF. The DNA of the CDR3 is TGTGCCAGCAGTTACTTGACAGCAACCTACGAGCAGTACTTC. The chain is built from TRBV6-5 and TRBJ2-7, with D possibly being TRBD1 (5 bases). This CDR3 has 14 amino acids. Germline CDR1 MNHEY, CDR2 SVGAGI. Trimming took off 1 base at V and 2 bases at J, with 9 bases between the two ends.

The sample holds a few counts of this clone. The chain combines TRBV2 with TRBJ1-2; tentatively, D is TRBD1 (5 bases). Germline assignment: CDR1 SNHLY and CDR2 FYNNEI. This CDR3 has 11 amino acids. Between the trimmed V and J ends, which lost 6 bases and 4 bases, there was a span of 6 bases. The CDR3 loop is CASRDSYGYTF. The CDR3 DNA is TGTGCCAGCAGAGACAGCTATGGCTACACCTTC.

The rearrangement joins TRBV7-9 to TRBJ2-2; TRBD2 agrees at 14 bases. Germline loops: CDR1 SEHNR, CDR2 FQNEAQ (reference sequence). The CDR3 sequence is 18 residues long. J was trimmed by 1 base and V by 11 bases; bases with no gene match: 12. CDR3 loop: CACEPRGLAGVNTGELFF. CDR3 nucleotide sequence: TGTGCCTGCGAGCCCCGGGGACTAGCGGGGGTGAACACCGGGGAGCTGTTTTTT.

The chain couples TRBV29-1 to TRBJ1-4; D not resolved. The V gene's germline CDR1 is SQVTM and CDR2 ANQGSEA. Deletions cut 6 bases from V and 3 bases from J, with 11 bases between. The CDR3 totals 13 residues. CDR3 bases: TGCAGCGTGATAGGAGTTTCTAATGAAAAACTGTTTTTT. Translation: CSVIGVSNEKLFF.

This clone was seen a few times. CDR3 in amino acids: CASSLKGQAFSGANVLTF. As DNA, the CDR3 is TGTGCCAGCAGCTTAAAGGGACAGGCCTTCTCTGGGGCCAACGTCCTGACTTTC. The chain links TRBV7-9 to TRBJ2-6; 8 bases fit TRBD1. The germline gives CDR1 SEHNR, CDR2 FQNEAQ (reference sequence). The CDR3 spans 18 residues. J gave up 0 bases and V 2 bases, and 6 bases lay outside the gene matches.

The CDR3 DNA is TGTGCCAGCAGCTGGGACTCGGACTACGAGCAGTACTTC. Protein sequence: CASSWDSDYEQYF. This sequence joins TRBV5-6 and TRBJ2-7; tentative D call: TRBD2 (6 bases). Trimming took off 3 bases at V and 3 bases at J, with 10 bases between the two ends. Germline-derived CDR1 and CDR2 are SGHDT and YYEEEE. This CDR3 spans 13 amino acids. Combining the CDR3 with reference TRBV5-6 and TRBJ2-7 gives the whole variable domain DAGVTQSPTHLIKTRGQQVTLRCSPKSGHDTVSWYQQALGQGPQFIFQYYEEEERQRGNFPDRFSGHQFPNYSSELNVNALLLGDSALYLCASSWDSDYEQYFGPGTRLTVT.